The TCR beta chain under discussion was sequenced for a study of cytomegalovirus exposure and HLA in healthy donors (dated by TCRdb to the late 2010s). For context, the study as a whole: In an earlier analysis of approximately 640 of the donors, approximately 300 Gb of sequence data and 90 million to 120 million unique TCR beta sequences from 150 million to 200 million T cells were reported. An early release that covered some 640 HLA-typed donors contained approximately 300 gigabases of sequencing data and 80 million or so unique TCR sequences. Of the roughly 390 genotyped donors, roughly 80% were placed in the genetic ancestry cluster associated with self-reported Caucasian donors. The study aimed to test whether signatures of past pathogen exposure could be identified by cataloging public T cell receptors. The study profiled the T cell repertoires of hundreds of subjects by immunosequencing and related them to cytomegalovirus serostatus. Along with the approximately 650-subject first cohort, a separate validation cohort of over a hundred different subjects was used. To predict cytomegalovirus infection status, the study brought together high-throughput TCR immunosequencing, statistical association of individual TCRs with disease status, and machine learning. A later analysis re-examined previously published TCR beta repertoires from 500 to 700 donors and added high-resolution HLA genotyping to investigate patterns of TCR occurrence. Rather than using new phenotypic data, the later analysis identified candidate immune exposures from TCR beta sequences and from how often those sequences occurred across donors. An earlier analysis of around 640 of the donors used high-throughput TCR beta sequencing to judge whether each TCR beta V gene segment behaved as functional or pseudogenic. Donor age, sex, ethnicity and CMV serostatus were compiled together with the repertoire data. Genome-wide SNP genotypes for about 55% of the 666 donors were used in a later genetic analysis, which treated that subset as a discovery cohort. All discovery cohort repertoires had been generated on a single sequencing platform. HLA typing covered class I and class II loci at four-digit resolution. The number of donors typed differed by locus, with about 620-630 for A, B, C, DRB1 and DQB1, roughly 520 for DQA1, 606 for DPA1, and around 450 for DPB1. Roughly five DR-DQ haplotypes were handled as single units for association and clustering because linkage in the cohort was strong. Among roughly 400 genotyped donors of the cohort, an average of around 240,000 unique TCR beta nucleotide sequences were sequenced per donor, around a sixth of them non-productive.

The germline V gene yields SGHVS for CDR1 and FQNEAQ for CDR2. From the cysteine through the phenylalanine, the CDR3 covers 15 amino acids. The entry retains the CDR3 DNA only, 45 bases that are in frame from base 1. Trimming removed 1 base from V and 6 bases from J; the gene matches leave 6 bases unexplained. Preparation of the library involved the immunoSEQ multiplex PCR assay. A mixture of 60 forward primers for TCR Vbeta segments and 13 reverse primers for TCR Jbeta segments was used in the multiplex PCR. Amplification of the CDR3 region of rearranged TCR beta genes was performed with a multiplex PCR assay on genomic DNA. The Illumina HiSeq System was used to sequence the amplified TCR beta libraries as 87-base-pair reads. The paper's processing steps were these. Across the roughly 600 repertoires, a later analysis counted some 81 million unique TCR beta chains, roughly 11 million of which were shared by at least two donors. Raw reads were error-corrected and collapsed into unique sequences with a nearest-neighbor algorithm that merged closely related sequences to remove PCR and sequencing errors. CDR3 sequences were aligned to IMGT reference sequences to assign V, D and J gene segments. For a sequence to be retained, a match of at least six nucleotides was required to both a V gene segment and a J gene segment. A rearrangement counted as productive if the CDR3 had no stop codons and remained in frame with V and J, and every other rearrangement counted as non-productive. CDR3 was defined by IMGT convention, running from the second conserved V-encoded cysteine to the conserved J-encoded phenylalanine. In an earlier analysis of approximately 500 of the donors, sequences lacking an unambiguous match to a single V gene segment were excluded. An earlier analysis of fewer than 750 of the donors classified V segments as functional when productive rearrangements were above 56.7% and as segregating when the standard deviation between donors was above 5%. A statistical classification framework was developed to diagnose cytomegalovirus status using the catalog of TCR beta chain sequences. V and J gene assignment, in a later analysis, came from comparing TCR nucleotide sequences with IMGT/GENE-DB human TR gene sequences. A later analysis assigned CDR3 sequences and most-parsimonious VDJ recombination scenarios with the TCRdist pipeline. A later analysis defined each TCR beta chain by its CDR3 amino acid sequence plus V-gene family, and excluded reads lacking a unique V-gene family. As a way to deal with suspected cross-contamination and a sequencing artifact, a later analysis dropped hundreds of nucleotide sequences that were highly shared and had low generation probability. In a later analysis, a clonal expansion index for each public chain was calculated from normalized within-repertoire ranks of inferred template counts. A later analysis computed generation probabilities with a VDJ recombination model fitted to out-of-frame rearrangements, and checked the results against IGoR. In a later analysis, hypergeometric tests were used to score TCR-TCR, TCR-HLA and TCR-CMV co-occurrence, with a repertoire-size bias correction applied to TCR pairs. In a later analysis, false discovery rates were estimated by permuting HLA or CMV assignments 20 times. In a later analysis, co-occurring TCRs were grouped using DBSCAN, and TCRdist sequence similarity was added for clustering within HLA-allele-positive subsets. Repertoires with fewer than 30,000 or more than 120,000 public chains were left out of co-occurrence clustering, as were four to six repertoires with anomalous nucleotide sharing. The immuneACCESS repertoire file appears here via TCRdb, limited to in-frame rearrangements. These files lack a portion of the clones; in checked studies, under half of the deficit traces to unresolved V genes, and the cause of the others is not known. V and J calls and clone size are copied from that table; D and trimming were computed from the DNA. The table for this sample lists some 180,000 clones; around 80% of them were counted only once. The ten largest clones take up approximately 1.5% of the sample.

The full study reports these points: Presence/absence analyses assumed roughly uniform sequencing depth across donors, an assumption that may not hold. A later genetic analysis reported fewer N-insertions in productive TCRs among donors in an Asian-associated ancestry cluster than the roughly 620-donor mean. Some IMGT-functional V segments, including TRBV6-2 and TRBV6-3, could not be distinguished by the 87-base-pair reads and were therefore excluded. A later analysis found that HLA-associated TCR beta chains were more clonally expanded and had lower generation probabilities than equally common non-associated chains. A later analysis reported that several top co-occurrence clusters appeared linked to parvovirus B19, influenza, CMV and Epstein-Barr virus. Strong co-occurrence of HLA alleles, especially DR and DQ, made assigning TCR associations to individual alleles difficult. It was suggested by the authors that the approach could potentially be generalized to other disease states and immunological phenotypes. Most TCR sequences were observed very rarely across donors, whereas some public TCRs were present in many individuals. The study listed approximately 150 TCR beta chains as associated with cytomegalovirus. A later analysis associated 16,951 TCR beta sequences with specific HLA alleles at a false discovery rate of 0.05. A later genetic analysis associated a missense DCLRE1C variant with V-gene and J-gene trimming of TCR beta chains, and an independent cohort replicated the association. A further reported finding was that TCR beta sequences accurately predicted the HLA-A and HLA-B alleles for most subjects in the first cohort. Over 15 rarely observed V segments, including chromosome 9 orphons, were excluded from the earlier analysis of about 500 of the donors because counts were too low. According to a later analysis, TCR association rates differed among HLA loci, with DRB1 alleles showing the most associated TCRs and HLA-C alleles showing the fewest. In vitro tests confirmed that a few of the cytomegalovirus-associated TCR beta chains recognize cytomegalovirus antigens. Because HLA typing was unavailable for some donors at each locus, only the typed subset was used in association tests. Correlated functional status among segregating V segments might be attributable to linkage disequilibrium, but an unknown experimental factor could not be ruled out. For the cohort, immune exposure information was limited to CMV serostatus. A cluster of highly shared sequence variants was judged likely to be a technical artifact of the sequencing pipeline. Only TCR beta chains were sequenced in this cohort, and the absence of alpha or paired-chain data limited detectable features. According to a later analysis, most CMV-associated TCR beta chains appeared to be HLA-restricted, and the HLA associations seemed to be driven largely by CMV exposure. An earlier analysis of around 540 of the donors showed that most TCR beta V segments appeared in productive rearrangements either about 87% or about 30% of the time, which broadly matched IMGT annotations. The classifier was reported to diagnose cytomegalovirus status with high specificity and sensitivity in both the original cohort and the validation cohort.

With regard to this clone: Its antigen is currently not known. No base quality values were provided; no much bigger clone lies one nucleotide off.

The cohort was made up of 650 to 700 healthy bone marrow donors. At the time of sampling, all cohort members were nominally healthy, though unrecorded immune exposures were likely present. The donor was CMV seronegative and was included in the group of 352 seronegative cohort members. Every donor gave a peripheral blood sample, and the peripheral blood mononuclear cells from that sample were used for TCR beta sequencing. Genomic DNA was extracted from the blood cell samples with the Qiagen DNeasy Blood Extraction Kit. Rearrangement joined TRBV7-8 to TRBJ1-5, with 7 bases matching TRBD1. The clonotype comes from a man aged 18 to 29 in good health and CMV-seronegative. The sample comprised PBMCs. CDR3 sequence: CASSLGQGASQPQHF. The sequence in DNA is TGTGCCAGCAGCTTAGGACAGGGTGCCAGTCAGCCCCAGCATTTT.